What follows are 2 T cell receptor beta chains derived from one specimen sequenced in a study of blood T cell repertoires in COVID-19. Profiled with immunoSEQ multiplex PCR; TCRdb holds only in-frame clones, not every one. Among over 20,000 clones, 70% to 90% were seen once, and the ten largest hold around 5.5%. The specimen sequenced was peripheral blood. Receptor source: a human donor in a cohort sampled during active COVID-19.

V gene TRBV7-2 combines with J gene TRBJ1-1; D gene ambiguous. V dropped 1 base and J dropped 2 bases, with 8 bases sitting between them. This CDR3 is built from 14 residues. Germline CDR1 is SGHTA and CDR2 is FQGNSA. The CDR3 sequence: CASSLGAINTEAFF. The CDR3 DNA reads TGTGCCAGCAGCTTAGGAGCCATTAACACTGAAGCTTTCTTT.

The rearrangement uses TRBV9 and TRBJ1-3; D is perhaps TRBD1 (6 bases). Per germline, CDR1 SGDLS and CDR2 YYNGEE. The V and J ends lost 3 bases and 4 bases respectively, with 8 bases between them. CDR3 length equals 13 residues. CDR3 nucleotides: TGTGCCAGCAGCGGGGGGCTCGGAAACACCATATATTTT. Amino acids: CASSGGLGNTIYF.